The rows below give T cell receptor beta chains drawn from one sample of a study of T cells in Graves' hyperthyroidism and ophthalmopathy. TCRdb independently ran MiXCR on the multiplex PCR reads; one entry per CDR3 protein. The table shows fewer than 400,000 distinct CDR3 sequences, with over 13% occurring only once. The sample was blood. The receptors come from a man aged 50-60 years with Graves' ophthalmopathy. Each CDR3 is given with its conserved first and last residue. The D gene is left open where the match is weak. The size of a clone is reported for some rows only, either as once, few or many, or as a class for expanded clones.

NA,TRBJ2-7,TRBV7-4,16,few,TGTGCCAGCAGCTTAGTGCGTAGCGGAAGAGCCTACGAGCAGTACTTC,CASSLVRSGRAYEQYF
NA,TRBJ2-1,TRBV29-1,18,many,TGCAGCGTTGAAGACCCCCTGACAGGGACTCCCTCCTACAATGAGCAGTTCTTC,CSVEDPLTGTPSYNEQFF
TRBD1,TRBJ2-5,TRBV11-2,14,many,TGTGCCAGCACGACAACAGGGGTAGGAGAGACCCAGTACTTC,CASTTTGVGETQYF
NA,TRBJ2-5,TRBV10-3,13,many,TGTGCCATCTCTTCAATAGCAGCAGAGACCCAGTACTTC,CAISSIAAETQYF
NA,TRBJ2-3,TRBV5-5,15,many,TGTGCCAGCAGCTCCATGACCACGGGGACAGATACGCAGTATTTT,CASSSMTTGTDTQYF
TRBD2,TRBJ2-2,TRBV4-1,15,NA,TGCGCCAGCGGAGCGGGGGCTATGAACACCGGGGAGCTGTTTTTT,CASGAGAMNTGELFF
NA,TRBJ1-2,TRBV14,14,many,TGTGCCAGCAGCCAAGTTCAGCAGAAATATGGCTACACCTTC,CASSQVQQKYGYTF
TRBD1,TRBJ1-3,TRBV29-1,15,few,TGCAGCGTTATTTCGGTCGGGACAGGTGGAAACACCATATATTTT,CSVISVGTGGNTIYF
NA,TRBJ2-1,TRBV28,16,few,TGTGCCAGCAGTCAAGGGACAGCGGGCGCCCTCCAGGTGCAGTTCTTC,CASSQGTAGALQVQFF
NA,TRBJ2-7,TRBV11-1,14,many,TGTGCCAGCAGCTTGACCCGGACGATATACGAGCAGTACTTC,CASSLTRTIYEQYF
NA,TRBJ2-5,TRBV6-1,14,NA,TGTGCCAGCAGTGCTGTAACAGGTGGTGAGACCCAGTACTTC,CASSAVTGGETQYF
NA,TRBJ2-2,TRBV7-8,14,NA,TGTGCCAGCAGCTTACAACTAGAGGGCGGGGAGCTGTTTTTT,CASSLQLEGGELFF
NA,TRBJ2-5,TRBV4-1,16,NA,TGCGCCAGCAGCCAAGATCGTCTAGCAGGGAGGGAGACCCAGTACTTC,CASSQDRLAGRETQYF
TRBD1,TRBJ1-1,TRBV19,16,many,TGTGCCAGTAGTAGGACAGGGGCAGGTTTTAGGACTGAAGCTTTCTTT,CASSRTGAGFRTEAFF
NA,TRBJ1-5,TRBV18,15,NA,TGTGCCAGCTCACCTGAGGGTATTAGCAATCAGCCCCAGCATTTT,CASSPEGISNQPQHF
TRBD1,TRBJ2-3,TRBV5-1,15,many,TGCGCCAGCAGCTTGTGGGGACAGGGCACAGATACGCAGTATTTT,CASSLWGQGTDTQYF
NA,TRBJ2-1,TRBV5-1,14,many,TGCGCCAGCAGCTCCGGACTGGACTACAATGAGCAGTTCTTC,CASSSGLDYNEQFF
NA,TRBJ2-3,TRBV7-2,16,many,TGTGCCAGCAGCTTAGTGAGCCTTTCGGTCACAGATACGCAGTATTTT,CASSLVSLSVTDTQYF
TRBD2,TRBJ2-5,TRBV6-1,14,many,TGTGCCAGCAGTCGACGTAGCGGGAAAGAGACCCAGTACTTC,CASSRRSGKETQYF
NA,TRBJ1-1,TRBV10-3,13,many,TGTGCCATCAAGGGTGGGCCCAACTTCGCAGCTTTCTTT,CAIKGGPNFAAFF
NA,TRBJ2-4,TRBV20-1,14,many,TGCAGTGCTATGGGGAGATTGGGCAAAAACATTCAGTACTTC,CSAMGRLGKNIQYF
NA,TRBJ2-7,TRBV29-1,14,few,TGCAGCACCTCGGGGGCAGGGCCCTCCTACGAGCAGTACTTC,CSTSGAGPSYEQYF
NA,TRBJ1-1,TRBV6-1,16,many,TGTGCCAGCAGTCGCCTGGTAGGGAGCTTGAACACTGAAGCTTTCTTT,CASSRLVGSLNTEAFF
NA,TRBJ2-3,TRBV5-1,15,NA,TGCGCCAGCAGCTCGAACAGCCCTAGCACAGATACGCAGTATTTT,CASSSNSPSTDTQYF
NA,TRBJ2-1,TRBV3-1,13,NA,TGTGCCAGCAGCCAAGTCGAGGGGTCTGAGCAGTTCTTC,CASSQVEGSEQFF
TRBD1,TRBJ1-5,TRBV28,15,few,TGTGCCAGCAGGGCGGGGGACAGGGGGCTTCAGCCCCAGCATTTT,CASRAGDRGLQPQHF
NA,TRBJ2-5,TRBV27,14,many,TGTGCCAGCAGAGGGGCCTCGCCGGGAGAGACCCAGTACTTC,CASRGASPGETQYF
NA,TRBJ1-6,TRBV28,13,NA,TGTGCCAGCAGTGACGTCCGGGATTCACCCCTCCACTTT,CASSDVRDSPLHF
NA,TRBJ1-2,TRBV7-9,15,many,TGTGCCAGCAGCATACAGAAACTCGAAGGCGGAGGCTACACCTTC,CASSIQKLEGGGYTF
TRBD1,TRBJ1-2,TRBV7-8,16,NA,TGTGCCAGCAGCTTAGTTTCGGGACAGAAAGGGTATGGCTACACCTTC,CASSLVSGQKGYGYTF
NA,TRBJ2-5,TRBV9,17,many,TGTGCCAGCAGCGTAGCTTTCAATGGGGGCGGCCAAGAGACCCAGTACTTC,CASSVAFNGGGQETQYF
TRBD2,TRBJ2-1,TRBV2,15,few,TGTGCCAGCAGTGGGGGTAGCGGGGTCCCCAATGAGCAGTTCTTC,CASSGGSGVPNEQFF
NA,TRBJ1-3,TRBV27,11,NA,TGTGCCAGCAGTTCTACCAAACGCCCTTATTTT,CASSSTKRPYF
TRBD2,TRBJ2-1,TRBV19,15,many,TGTGCCAGTAGTAATAGCGGGAAAGTCTCCGATGAGCAGTTCTTC,CASSNSGKVSDEQFF
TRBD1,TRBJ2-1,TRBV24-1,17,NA,TGTGCCACCAGTGATTCTTCGGGGACAGGGCGGATCAATGAGCAGTTCTTC,CATSDSSGTGRINEQFF
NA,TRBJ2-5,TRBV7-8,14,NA,TGTGCCAGCAGCTTAGTAGAGAACCAAGAGACCCAGTACTTC,CASSLVENQETQYF
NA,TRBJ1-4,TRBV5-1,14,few,TGCGCCAGCAGCTTGGACGGGGACTATGAAAAACTGTTTTTT,CASSLDGDYEKLFF
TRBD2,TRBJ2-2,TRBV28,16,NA,TGTGCCAGCAGACGCCGGACTAGCGGGAACACCGGGGAGCTGTTTTTT,CASRRRTSGNTGELFF
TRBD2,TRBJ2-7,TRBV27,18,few,TGTGCCAGCAGTCCGGGACAGTTTGGACTAGCGAGAAGGTACGAGCAGTACTTC,CASSPGQFGLARRYEQYF
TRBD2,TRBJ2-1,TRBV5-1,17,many,TGCGCCAGCAGCGTGACTAGCGGGAGGACCCCCTACAATGAGCAGTTCTTC,CASSVTSGRTPYNEQFF